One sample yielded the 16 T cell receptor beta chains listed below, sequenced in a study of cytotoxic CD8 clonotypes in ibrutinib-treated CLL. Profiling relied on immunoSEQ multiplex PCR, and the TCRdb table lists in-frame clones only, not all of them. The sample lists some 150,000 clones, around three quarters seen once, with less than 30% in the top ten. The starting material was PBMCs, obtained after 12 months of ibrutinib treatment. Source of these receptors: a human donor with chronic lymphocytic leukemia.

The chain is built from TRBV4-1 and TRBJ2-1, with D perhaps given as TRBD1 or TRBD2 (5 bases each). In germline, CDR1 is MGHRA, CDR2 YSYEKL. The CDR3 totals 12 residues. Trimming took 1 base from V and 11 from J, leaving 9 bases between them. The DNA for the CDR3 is TGCGCCAGCAGCCAAGCCTGGGACCAGCAGTTCTTC. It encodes CASSQAWDQQFF.

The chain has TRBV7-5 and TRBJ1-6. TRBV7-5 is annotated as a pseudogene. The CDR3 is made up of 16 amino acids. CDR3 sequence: CVRSLVLGGLFSPLHF. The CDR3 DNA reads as TGTGTCAGAAGCTTAGTTTTGGGGGGCCTTTTTTCACCCCTCCACTTT.

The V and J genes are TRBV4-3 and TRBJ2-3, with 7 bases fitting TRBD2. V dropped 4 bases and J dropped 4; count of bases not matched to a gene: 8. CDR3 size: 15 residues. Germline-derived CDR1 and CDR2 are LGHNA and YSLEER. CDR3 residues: CASSPTPGLSDTQYF. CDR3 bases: TGCGCCAGCAGCCCCACGCCGGGACTATCAGATACGCAGTATTTT.

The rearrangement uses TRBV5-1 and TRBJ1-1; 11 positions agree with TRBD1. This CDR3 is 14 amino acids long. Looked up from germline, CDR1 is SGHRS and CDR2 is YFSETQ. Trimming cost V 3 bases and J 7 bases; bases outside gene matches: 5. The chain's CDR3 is CASSWMGQGVEAFF. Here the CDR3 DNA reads TGCGCCAGCAGCTGGATGGGACAGGGGGTTGAAGCTTTCTTT.

The CDR3 sequence: CASSPRDGVNTEAFF. CDR3 DNA: TGTGCCAGCTCACCTCGGGACGGGGTGAACACTGAAGCTTTCTTT. The chain employs TRBV18 and TRBJ1-1; a weak D match, TRBD1 (5 bases). The CDR3 extends over 15 amino acids. The V gene lost 3 bases and the J gene lost 0 bases, with 11 bases spanning the gap. Germline-derived CDR1 and CDR2 are KGHSH and LQKENI.

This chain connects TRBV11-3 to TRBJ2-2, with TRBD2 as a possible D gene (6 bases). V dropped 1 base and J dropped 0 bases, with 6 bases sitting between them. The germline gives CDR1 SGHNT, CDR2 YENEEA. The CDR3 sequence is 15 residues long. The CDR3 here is CASSLGGANTGELFF. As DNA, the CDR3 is TGTGCCAGCAGCTTAGGGGGGGCGAACACCGGGGAGCTGTTTTTT.

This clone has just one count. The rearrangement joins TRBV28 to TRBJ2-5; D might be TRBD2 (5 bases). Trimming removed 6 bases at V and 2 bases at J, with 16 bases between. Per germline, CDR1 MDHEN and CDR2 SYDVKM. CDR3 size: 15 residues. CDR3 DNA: TGTGCCAGCAGCGAGAGGGTACCACGTCAAGAGACCCAGTACTTC. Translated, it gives CASSERVPRQETQYF.

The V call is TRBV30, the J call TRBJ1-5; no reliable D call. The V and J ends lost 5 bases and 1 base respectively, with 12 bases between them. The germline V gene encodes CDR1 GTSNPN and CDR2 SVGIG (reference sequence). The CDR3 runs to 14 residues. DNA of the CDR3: TGTGCCTGGTGCGACGGGCAAAGCAATCAGCCCCAGCATTTT. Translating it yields CAWCDGQSNQPQHF.

Here the CDR3 DNA reads TGTGCCAGCAGCTTAGAACAGGACTCTTTCTACGAGCAGTACTTC. Residues: CASSLEQDSFYEQYF. The rearrangement uses TRBV11-2 and TRBJ2-7; tentatively, D is TRBD1 or TRBD2 (5 bases each). This CDR3 spans 15 amino acids. Trimming pared 0 bases from V and 3 bases from J, leaving 12 bases between. Germline CDR1 reads SGHAT; CDR2 reads FQNNGV. The full variable domain, completed using reference TRBV11-2 and TRBJ2-7, is EAGVAQSPRYKIIEKRQSVAFWCNPISGHATLYWYQQILGQGPKLLIQFQNNGVVDDSQLPKDRFSAERLKGVDSTLKIQPAKLEDSAVYLCASSLEQDSFYEQYFGPGTRLTVT.

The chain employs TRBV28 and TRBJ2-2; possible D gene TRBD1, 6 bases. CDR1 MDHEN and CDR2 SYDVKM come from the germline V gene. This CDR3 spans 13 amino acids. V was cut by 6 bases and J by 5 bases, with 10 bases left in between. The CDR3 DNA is TGTGCCAGCAGACAGGGTTCTACCGGGGAGCTGTTTTTT. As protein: CASRQGSTGELFF. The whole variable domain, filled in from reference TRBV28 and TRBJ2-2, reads DVKVTQSSRYLVKRTGEKVFLECVQDMDHENMFWYRQDPGLGLRLIYFSYDVKMKEKGDIPEGYSVSREKKERFSLILESASTNQTSMYLCASRQGSTGELFFGEGSRLTVL.

CDR3 DNA sequence: TGTGCCAGCAGTTTAACAGGGGGCCTAATTTCACCCCTCCACTTT. Translated, it gives CASSLTGGLISPLHF. This chain links TRBV28 with TRBJ1-6, with TRBD1 matching 9 bases. Germline CDR1 is MDHEN and CDR2 is SYDVKM. With V trimmed by 2 bases and J by 9 bases, 5 bases remained unmatched. This CDR3 spans 15 amino acids.

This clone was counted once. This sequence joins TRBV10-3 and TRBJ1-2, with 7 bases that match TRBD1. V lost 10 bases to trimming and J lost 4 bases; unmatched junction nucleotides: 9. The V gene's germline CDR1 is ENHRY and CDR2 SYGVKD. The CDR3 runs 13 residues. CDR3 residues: CASATGKGYGYTF. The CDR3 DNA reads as TGTGCCAGCGCGACAGGGAAGGGCTATGGCTACACCTTC.

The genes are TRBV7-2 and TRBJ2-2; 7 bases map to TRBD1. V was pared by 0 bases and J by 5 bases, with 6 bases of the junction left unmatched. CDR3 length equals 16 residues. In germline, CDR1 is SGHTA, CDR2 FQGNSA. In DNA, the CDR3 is TGTGCCAGCAGCTTAGCAGACAGGGACGGGACCGGGGAGCTGTTTTTT. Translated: CASSLADRDGTGELFF.

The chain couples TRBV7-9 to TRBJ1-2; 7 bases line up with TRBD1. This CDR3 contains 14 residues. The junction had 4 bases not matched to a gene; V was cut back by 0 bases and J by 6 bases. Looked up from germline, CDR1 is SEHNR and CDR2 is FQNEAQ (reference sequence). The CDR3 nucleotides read TGTGCCAGCAGCTTAGCGCAGGGGGTCAATGGCTACACCTTC. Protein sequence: CASSLAQGVNGYTF.

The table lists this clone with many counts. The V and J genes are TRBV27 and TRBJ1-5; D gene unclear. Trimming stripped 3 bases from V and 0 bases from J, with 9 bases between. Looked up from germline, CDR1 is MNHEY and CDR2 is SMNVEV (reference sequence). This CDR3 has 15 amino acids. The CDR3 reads CASSLYFRSNQPQHF. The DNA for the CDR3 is TGTGCCAGCAGTTTGTATTTTCGTAGCAATCAGCCCCAGCATTTT.

CDR3 region: CASSQGFASPLHF. DNA of the CDR3: TGTGCCAGCAGCCAAGGTTTTGCTTCACCCCTCCACTTT. V gene TRBV4-2 combines with J gene TRBJ1-6, with unresolved D. The CDR3 has 13 amino acids. Trimming removed 1 base at V and 9 bases at J, with 7 bases between. The germline V gene encodes CDR1 LGHNA and CDR2 YNFKEQ.